This is a list of T cell receptor beta chains from one sample in a study of T cell responses to AZD1222 COVID-19 vaccine. Clones were sequenced by immunoSEQ multiplex PCR, and TCRdb holds only the in-frame ones, with some missing. The table lists around 100,000 clones, roughly 90% of them singletons. This specimen consisted of peripheral blood, obtained on day 0 of AZD1222 vaccination. Receptor source: an adult in good health. The CDR3 runs from the conserved cysteine through the conserved F or W. The D gene is left open where the match is weak. Clone size appears in some rows only: once, few, many, or a class for an expanded clone.

d_call: TRBD1
v_call: TRBV7-2
clone_size: .
j_call: TRBJ1-5
cdr3_nt: TGTGCCAGCAGCTTAGGGGGGACAGTCAGTCAGCCCCAGCATTTT
cdr3_aa: CASSLGGTVSQPQHF

d_call: TRBD2
v_call: TRBV7-6
clone_size: .
j_call: TRBJ2-2
cdr3_nt: TGTGCCAGCAGTTGGGCTAGCGGGGAGAACACCGGGGAGCTGTTTTTT
cdr3_aa: CASSWASGENTGELFF

d_call: .
v_call: TRBV7-8
clone_size: .
j_call: TRBJ1-2
cdr3_nt: TGTGCCAGCAGCTTAGGATACAGGGCTTCGGGAGGCTACACCTTC
cdr3_aa: CASSLGYRASGGYTF

d_call: TRBD1
v_call: TRBV4-2
clone_size: .
j_call: TRBJ1-2
cdr3_nt: TGTGCCAGCAGCCAAGCGGGGACAGGGCCCTATGGCTACACCTTC
cdr3_aa: CASSQAGTGPYGYTF

d_call: TRBD2
v_call: TRBV6-2/TRBV6-3
clone_size: .
j_call: TRBJ2-3
cdr3_nt: TGTGCCAGCAGTACCCTTAGCGGGGGGGCAGATACGCAGTATTTT
cdr3_aa: CASSTLSGGADTQYF

d_call: .
v_call: TRBV7-9
clone_size: .
j_call: TRBJ2-7
cdr3_nt: TGTGCCAGCAGCTTTCAGGACAGCCGACGCTCCTACGAGCAGTACTTC
cdr3_aa: CASSFQDSRRSYEQYF

d_call: .
v_call: TRBV19
clone_size: .
j_call: TRBJ1-1
cdr3_nt: TGTGCCAGTAGTATCGGTCAGGGTCAGAACACTGAAGCTTTCTTT
cdr3_aa: CASSIGQGQNTEAFF

d_call: TRBD1
v_call: TRBV5-1
clone_size: .
j_call: TRBJ1-2
cdr3_nt: TGCGCCAGCAGCTTGGGCGACAGGGAATATGGCTACACCTTC
cdr3_aa: CASSLGDREYGYTF

d_call: TRBD2
v_call: TRBV19
clone_size: .
j_call: TRBJ2-3
cdr3_nt: TGTGCCAGTAGTACCGGACTAGCGGGAGGAAAGGATACGCAGTATTTT
cdr3_aa: CASSTGLAGGKDTQYF

d_call: TRBD2
v_call: TRBV7-2
clone_size: .
j_call: TRBJ2-2
cdr3_nt: TGTGCCAGCAGCTTACGTAGTGGTAGCGGGAAAGGGGAGCTGTTTTTT
cdr3_aa: CASSLRSGSGKGELFF

d_call: TRBD2
v_call: TRBV27
clone_size: .
j_call: TRBJ2-1
cdr3_nt: TGTGCCAGCAGCATGGGGGGGGAGCAGTTCTTC
cdr3_aa: CASSMGGEQFF

d_call: .
v_call: TRBV29-1
clone_size: once
j_call: TRBJ2-3
cdr3_nt: TGCAGCGTTGGGGCAGGCTTGTCGGGTACGCAGTATTTT
cdr3_aa: CSVGAGLSGTQYF

d_call: .
v_call: TRBV7-2
clone_size: .
j_call: TRBJ2-5
cdr3_nt: TGTGCCAGCAGCTTATGGGGCGCGGCCCAAGAGACCCAGTACTTC
cdr3_aa: CASSLWGAAQETQYF

d_call: .
v_call: TRBV5-1
clone_size: .
j_call: TRBJ1-1
cdr3_nt: TGCGCCAGCAGCTTGACAGGCGGGGACACTGAAGCTTTCTTT
cdr3_aa: CASSLTGGDTEAFF

d_call: TRBD1
v_call: TRBV5-8
clone_size: .
j_call: TRBJ2-3
cdr3_nt: TGTGCCAGCAGCGCAATCCGGGACAGGGTAACAGATACGCAGTATTTT
cdr3_aa: CASSAIRDRVTDTQYF

d_call: .
v_call: TRBV30
clone_size: once
j_call: TRBJ1-5
cdr3_nt: TGTGCCTGGAGTCGGACAGATCCTCAGCCCCAGCATTTT
cdr3_aa: CAWSRTDPQPQHF

d_call: .
v_call: TRBV28
clone_size: .
j_call: TRBJ1-2
cdr3_nt: TGTGCCAGCACCGCAGGGAGCTTTCTCGCGGGCTACACCTTC
cdr3_aa: CASTAGSFLAGYTF

d_call: TRBD1
v_call: TRBV28
clone_size: once
j_call: TRBJ1-2
cdr3_nt: TGTGCCAGCAGTTCGGGGACAGGGAGCCCCTATGGCTACACCTTC
cdr3_aa: CASSSGTGSPYGYTF

d_call: TRBD1
v_call: TRBV6-5
clone_size: .
j_call: TRBJ2-7
cdr3_nt: TGTGCCAGCCCCTCAGGGACAGGTGCCTCCTACGAGCAGTACTTC
cdr3_aa: CASPSGTGASYEQYF

d_call: TRBD2
v_call: TRBV4-3
clone_size: .
j_call: TRBJ2-7
cdr3_nt: TGCGCCAGCAGCCAAGTCAGTCATAGCGGGGCCTACGAGCAGTACTTC
cdr3_aa: CASSQVSHSGAYEQYF

d_call: .
v_call: TRBV10-3
clone_size: .
j_call: TRBJ2-2
cdr3_nt: TGTGCCATCAGTGTGGACACGGCCCAAACCGGGGAGCTGTTTTTT
cdr3_aa: CAISVDTAQTGELFF

d_call: .
v_call: TRBV18
clone_size: .
j_call: TRBJ2-2
cdr3_nt: TGTGCCAGCTCACCATCGAACACCGGGGAGCTGTTTTTT
cdr3_aa: CASSPSNTGELFF

d_call: .
v_call: TRBV7-2
clone_size: .
j_call: TRBJ2-7
cdr3_nt: TGTGCCAGCAGCCTAGAGGGACATCTTTACGAGCAGTACTTC
cdr3_aa: CASSLEGHLYEQYF

d_call: .
v_call: TRBV28
clone_size: .
j_call: TRBJ1-2
cdr3_nt: TGTGCCAGCAGGGATGACAGTCCCGGCTACACCTTC
cdr3_aa: CASRDDSPGYTF

d_call: .
v_call: TRBV19
clone_size: few
j_call: TRBJ2-2
cdr3_nt: TGTGCCAGTAGTTTACCGGGTTCGAACACCGGGGAGCTGTTTTTT
cdr3_aa: CASSLPGSNTGELFF

d_call: TRBD1
v_call: TRBV19
clone_size: .
j_call: TRBJ2-5
cdr3_nt: TGTGCCAGTAGTATCCCAGGGGGCACAGAGACCCAGTACTTC
cdr3_aa: CASSIPGGTETQYF

d_call: TRBD2
v_call: TRBV2
clone_size: .
j_call: TRBJ2-1
cdr3_nt: TGTGCCAGCAGTGGGACTAGCGGGGGGGCCGCTGAGCAGTTCTTC
cdr3_aa: CASSGTSGGAAEQFF

d_call: .
v_call: TRBV15
clone_size: .
j_call: TRBJ1-1
cdr3_nt: TGTGCCACCAGTCCCCAGATGAACACTGAAGCTTTCTTT
cdr3_aa: CATSPQMNTEAFF

d_call: TRBD2
v_call: TRBV7-2
clone_size: .
j_call: TRBJ2-3
cdr3_nt: TGTGCCAGCAGCCCCGTAGCGGGGTTGACAGATACGCAGTATTTT
cdr3_aa: CASSPVAGLTDTQYF

d_call: TRBD2
v_call: TRBV13
clone_size: .
j_call: TRBJ2-1
cdr3_nt: TGTGCCAGCAGCGTCCAGCGGGGGCCTAACAATGAGCAGTTCTTC
cdr3_aa: CASSVQRGPNNEQFF

d_call: .
v_call: TRBV3-1/TRBV3-2
clone_size: .
j_call: TRBJ1-2
cdr3_nt: TGTGCCAGCAGCCAAGCAGGAGACACCTATGGCTACACCTTC
cdr3_aa: CASSQAGDTYGYTF

d_call: .
v_call: TRBV10-3
clone_size: .
j_call: TRBJ2-1
cdr3_nt: TGTGCCATCAAGACCAGCACTCACCACTCCTACAATGAGCAGTTCTTC
cdr3_aa: CAIKTSTHHSYNEQFF

d_call: .
v_call: TRBV13
clone_size: .
j_call: TRBJ1-3
cdr3_nt: TGTGCCAGCAGCCTATATCCGGACAGCTCTGGAAACACCATATATTTT
cdr3_aa: CASSLYPDSSGNTIYF

d_call: TRBD1
v_call: TRBV5-1
clone_size: .
j_call: TRBJ1-1
cdr3_nt: TGCGCCAGCAGCTTAGGGGGCCAGAACACTGAAGCTTTCTTT
cdr3_aa: CASSLGGQNTEAFF

d_call: .
v_call: TRBV25-1
clone_size: .
j_call: TRBJ2-1
cdr3_nt: TGTGCCAGCAGTGAATCCCACCGACATGAGCAGTTCTTC
cdr3_aa: CASSESHRHEQFF

d_call: TRBD1
v_call: TRBV19
clone_size: .
j_call: TRBJ1-5
cdr3_nt: TGTGCCAGTACTCTGGGACAGGGTTTTGGGCAGCCCCAGCATTTT
cdr3_aa: CASTLGQGFGQPQHF

d_call: TRBD1
v_call: TRBV20-1
clone_size: .
j_call: TRBJ2-7
cdr3_nt: TGCAGTGCTAGTGTTCCCCAGGGGGCAAAGAACGAGCAGTACTTC
cdr3_aa: CSASVPQGAKNEQYF

d_call: .
v_call: TRBV27
clone_size: .
j_call: TRBJ1-2
cdr3_nt: TGTGCCAGCAGCAACCTAGGACAGACGTATGGCTACACCTTC
cdr3_aa: CASSNLGQTYGYTF

d_call: .
v_call: TRBV2
clone_size: .
j_call: TRBJ2-3
cdr3_nt: TGTGCCTCAAACACCGCCCCAGGGGATACGCAGTATTTT
cdr3_aa: CASNTAPGDTQYF

d_call: TRBD2
v_call: TRBV6-5
clone_size: .
j_call: TRBJ2-5
cdr3_nt: TGTGCCAGCAGTAGTGGACTAGCGGGAGTTTACCAGTACTTC
cdr3_aa: CASSSGLAGVYQYF

d_call: .
v_call: TRBV12-3/TRBV12-4
clone_size: .
j_call: TRBJ1-1
cdr3_nt: TGTGCCAGCAGCCCACCACCGAACACTGAAGCTTTCTTT
cdr3_aa: CASSPPPNTEAFF

d_call: TRBD2
v_call: TRBV2
clone_size: .
j_call: TRBJ2-1
cdr3_nt: TGTGCCAGCAGGACTAGCGGGAGGGGTGAGCAGTTCTTC
cdr3_aa: CASRTSGRGEQFF

d_call: TRBD1
v_call: TRBV2
clone_size: .
j_call: TRBJ1-5
cdr3_nt: TGTGCCAGCAGTGGGACAGGGGGTTATCAGCCCCAGCATTTT
cdr3_aa: CASSGTGGYQPQHF

d_call: .
v_call: TRBV28
clone_size: .
j_call: TRBJ1-1
cdr3_nt: TGTGCCAGCAGTTTGCAGGTGAACACTGAAGCTTTCTTT
cdr3_aa: CASSLQVNTEAFF

d_call: TRBD1
v_call: TRBV6-5
clone_size: .
j_call: TRBJ1-5
cdr3_nt: TGTGCCACCAAATCAACAGGGGGCGCCAATCAGCCCCAGCATTTT
cdr3_aa: CATKSTGGANQPQHF

d_call: TRBD2
v_call: TRBV6-2/TRBV6-3
clone_size: .
j_call: TRBJ2-5
cdr3_nt: TGTGCCAGCAGTGCCCCGGGACTAGCGCGAGGGACCCAGTACTTC
cdr3_aa: CASSAPGLARGTQYF

d_call: TRBD2
v_call: TRBV19
clone_size: .
j_call: TRBJ2-1
cdr3_nt: TGTGCCAGTAGCCTCCAAATAGCGGGAGGGCTTGGTGAGCAGTTCTTC
cdr3_aa: CASSLQIAGGLGEQFF

d_call: TRBD1
v_call: TRBV18
clone_size: .
j_call: TRBJ2-3
cdr3_nt: TGTGCCAGCTCATCCGGACAGGGTTACACAGATACGCAGTATTTT
cdr3_aa: CASSSGQGYTDTQYF